The rows below give T cell receptor beta chains drawn from one sample of a study of beta chain features in type 1 diabetes. Profiled with immunoSEQ multiplex PCR; TCRdb holds only in-frame clones, not every one. The table has about 900,000 clones, roughly 15% seen once. Specimen: naive CD4+ T cells from blood. The receptors were sampled from a woman aged 18-30 years in good health. The CDR3 runs from the conserved cysteine through the conserved F or W. The order of the fields is D gene, J gene, clone size, V gene, CDR3 DNA, CDR3 protein. The D gene is left open where the match is weak. The size field is filled for only some rows; it gives once, few, many or a size class.

NA,TRBJ1-2,NA,TRBV5-4,TGTGCCAGCAGCTGGCCCCCCAGCATCGAGACCTTC,CASSWPPSIETF
TRBD2,TRBJ2-3,NA,TRBV7-8,TGCGCCAGCAGCAGAAACACCGGGACTAGCACGCAGTATTTT,CASSRNTGTSTQYF
TRBD1,TRBJ2-2,NA,TRBV18,TGTGCCAGCTCACCTCTGGACAGGGGGCTCGACGGGGAGCTGTTTTTT,CASSPLDRGLDGELFF
NA,TRBJ1-3,NA,TRBV25-1,TGTGCCAGCAGTGTAGGGGCGAATACAAACACCATATATTTT,CASSVGANTNTIYF
NA,TRBJ2-5,few,TRBV7-2,TGTGCCAGCAGCTTCAGGGACCAAGAGACCCAGTACTTC,CASSFRDQETQYF
NA,TRBJ2-3,few,TRBV7-9,TGTGCCAGCAGCGTCACGTATGAGCAGTATTTT,CASSVTYEQYF
NA,TRBJ2-5,NA,TRBV14,TGTGCCACCAGCCGCGATTCTTGGGGGACCCAGTACTTC,CATSRDSWGTQYF
NA,TRBJ2-3,few,TRBV5-1,TGCGCCAGCAGCTTGGCCCCAGGGCTTAGCACAGATACGCAGTATTTT,CASSLAPGLSTDTQYF
TRBD2,TRBJ2-7,NA,TRBV6-6,TGTGCCAGCAGTCTAGCGGGAGGGGGGGAGCAGTACTTC,CASSLAGGGEQYF
TRBD2,TRBJ2-7,once,TRBV18,TGTGCCAGCTCAATGGGCGGGAGCTCCTACGAGCAGTACTTC,CASSMGGSSYEQYF
TRBD2,TRBJ2-7,NA,TRBV11-2,TGTGCCAGCAGCTCGGGACTAGCGGGAGTTGAGCAGTACTTC,CASSSGLAGVEQYF
NA,TRBJ2-7,few,TRBV7-8,TGTGCCAGCAGCACCACACTTTCCTACGAGCAGTACTTC,CASSTTLSYEQYF
NA,TRBJ2-3,few,TRBV7-2,TGTGCCAGCAGCCTTAGCTCGGGAGCGGCAGATACGCAGTATTTT,CASSLSSGAADTQYF
TRBD2,TRBJ2-7,NA,TRBV18,TGTGCCAGCTCACCACCGGTTAGCGGGAGTTACGAGCAGTACTTC,CASSPPVSGSYEQYF
NA,TRBJ1-4,NA,TRBV4-2,TGTGCCAGCAGCCGAGGGGGAGGTACAACTAATGAAAAACTGTTTTTT,CASSRGGGTTNEKLFF
TRBD1,TRBJ1-1,few,TRBV23-1,TGCGCCAGCAGTCATCTAGACAGGGGTTACACTGAAGCTTTCTTT,CASSHLDRGYTEAFF
TRBD1,TRBJ2-7,few,TRBV7-6,TGTGCCAGCAGCATACGACAGGGGAGGGAGCAGTACTTC,CASSIRQGREQYF
TRBD1,TRBJ2-3,NA,TRBV9,TGTGCCAGCTCACGCGCCGGGACAGGTCGAGATACGCAGTATTTT,CASSRAGTGRDTQYF
NA,TRBJ2-6,few,TRBV15,TGTGCCACCAGCAGAGTCGGGGGCTCCAACGTCCTGACTTTC,CATSRVGGSNVLTF
NA,TRBJ2-7,NA,TRBV5-4,TGTGCCAGCAGCGCGGGACTTATCCCTTCCTACGAGCAGTACTTC,CASSAGLIPSYEQYF
NA,TRBJ2-5,NA,TRBV7-2,TGTGCCAGCGCGGGACAAGAGACCCAGTACTTC,CASAGQETQYF
NA,TRBJ2-7,few,TRBV7-9,TGTGCCAGCAGCTTTCAAACCTACGAGCAGTACTTC,CASSFQTYEQYF
TRBD1,TRBJ2-2,few,TRBV6-5,TGTGCCATCAGGACAGGGGGCACCGGGGAGCTGTTTTTT,CAIRTGGTGELFF
NA,TRBJ1-2,NA,TRBV6-5,TGTGCCAGCAACGACAGGTTCTATGGCTACACCTTC,CASNDRFYGYTF
NA,TRBJ2-3,few,TRBV7-3,TGTGCCAGCAGCCCAAACCGGGACTTAGCGTATACGCAGTATTTT,CASSPNRDLAYTQYF
TRBD1,TRBJ1-3,many,TRBV10-3,TGTGCCATCAGGCCCGGGACAGACTCTGGAAACACCATATATTTT,CAIRPGTDSGNTIYF
NA,TRBJ2-5,NA,TRBV5-1,TGCGCCAGCAGCTTGTCGCCAACAGAGACCCAGTACTTC,CASSLSPTETQYF
NA,TRBJ2-1,few,TRBV19,TGTGCCAGTAGTGCAAACAGGAGGGGTGGATGGTTCTTC,CASSANRRGGWFF
TRBD2,TRBJ2-7,NA,TRBV5-1,TGCGCCAGCAGTTCACTAGCGGGAGAGAGTTACGAGCAGTACTTC,CASSSLAGESYEQYF
NA,TRBJ1-1,few,TRBV19,TGTGCCAGTGAAAAAAATTGGGGGGAAACTGAAGCTTTCTTT,CASEKNWGETEAFF
NA,TRBJ2-7,NA,TRBV5-4,TGTGCCAGCAGCTTGTCCCGGGGACCTCCCTACGAGCAGTACTTC,CASSLSRGPPYEQYF
TRBD2,TRBJ2-7,NA,TRBV28,TGTGCCAGCAGTTTCTTTATGGGACTAGCGGGAGTATCTTACGAGCAGTACTTC,CASSFFMGLAGVSYEQYF
NA,TRBJ1-5,NA,TRBV18,TGTGCCAGCTCACCTGCGGGTGGGAATCAGCCCCAGCATTTT,CASSPAGGNQPQHF
TRBD1,TRBJ1-2,few,TRBV27,TGTGCCAGCAGCCGGGACAGGGCTAACTATGGCTACACCTTC,CASSRDRANYGYTF
NA,TRBJ2-1,NA,TRBV18,TGTGCCAGCTCACCACCGTACCCGGCTAGTTCCGATGAGCAGTTCTTC,CASSPPYPASSDEQFF
NA,TRBJ1-1,few,TRBV7-8,TGTGCCAGCACCCTAGTTTCGACAGAGGGGCTTGAAGCTTTCTTT,CASTLVSTEGLEAFF
NA,TRBJ2-1,NA,TRBV18,TGTGCCAGCTCACCACTCGAGGGTTACTACAATGAGCAGTTCTTC,CASSPLEGYYNEQFF
TRBD2,TRBJ2-1,NA,TRBV10-3,TGTGCCATCAGTGGGGTGGGAGGGAAAAACAATGAGCAGTTCTTC,CAISGVGGKNNEQFF
NA,TRBJ2-5,few,TRBV4-2,TGTGCCAGCAGCCAAGCGAACCTATACCAAGAGACCCAGTACTTC,CASSQANLYQETQYF
NA,TRBJ2-1,NA,TRBV13,TGTGCCAGCAGCCCGAAGGGGGGACGGGAATACAATGAGCAGTTCTTC,CASSPKGGREYNEQFF
NA,TRBJ1-1,once,TRBV7-3,TGTGCCAGCAGCTTAATGCGGGAATTCCAAGCTTTCTTT,CASSLMREFQAFF
NA,TRBJ2-2,NA,TRBV6-6,TGTGCCAGCAGTATGGACAGCACCGGGGAGCTGTTTTTT,CASSMDSTGELFF
NA,TRBJ1-3,NA,TRBV5-4,TGTGCCAGCGCGGGGGACAATGGAAACACCATATATTTT,CASAGDNGNTIYF
NA,TRBJ2-1,NA,TRBV7-2,TGTGCCAGCAGCTTAGCGGCCCCGCGGCCGGACAATGAGCAGTTCTTC,CASSLAAPRPDNEQFF
NA,TRBJ2-7,few,TRBV6-6,TGTGCCAGCAGTTACGGTACATTCTACGAGCAGTACTTC,CASSYGTFYEQYF
NA,TRBJ2-2,NA,TRBV7-2,TGTGCCAGCAGCTTCGTAAGTCGGGAGCTGTTTTTT,CASSFVSRELFF
TRBD1,TRBJ2-5,NA,TRBV7-9,TGTGCCAGCAGCTTAGGTACAGGGGGCCCAGAGACCCAGTACTTC,CASSLGTGGPETQYF
NA,TRBJ2-1,few,TRBV10-3,TGTGCCATCAGGGGGACGGATAGCTCCTACAATGAGCAGTTCTTC,CAIRGTDSSYNEQFF
NA,TRBJ2-1,few,TRBV4-2,TGTGCCAGCAGCCAAGATAGTGCGACTACCGCCTACAATGAGCAGTTCTTC,CASSQDSATTAYNEQFF
NA,TRBJ2-7,NA,TRBV15,TGTGCCACCAGCAGAGACCGGTTCTACGAGCAGTACTTC,CATSRDRFYEQYF
TRBD1,TRBJ1-1,NA,TRBV4-2,TGTGCCAGCAGCCGGGAACAGGGGGCAACTGAAGCTTTCTTT,CASSREQGATEAFF